The rows below give T cell receptor beta chains drawn from one sample of a study of identical twins. TCRdb recomputed calls from the 5' RACE reads with MiXCR, one row per CDR3 protein. This table has around 100,000 distinct CDR3 sequences, 5.9% appearing once. The source material was memory T cells sorted from blood. The source is a woman in her forties or fifties in good health. CDR3s include the opening cysteine and the closing phenylalanine or tryptophan. Each record gives: J gene, clone size, D gene, V gene, CDR3 DNA, CDR3 protein. The D gene is left open where the match is weak. Clone size is shown for a subset of rows, as once, few, many or a class of expanded clone.

J gene: TRBJ2-7; clone size: few; D gene: NA; V gene: TRBV15; CDR3 DNA: TGTGCCACCAGCAGAGCCCCATGGCGGGGCCTTTACTCCTACGAGCAGTACTTC; CDR3 protein: CATSRAPWRGLYSYEQYF
J gene: TRBJ1-6; clone size: many; D gene: NA; V gene: TRBV7-9; CDR3 DNA: TGTGCCAGCAGCTTAGCGAATTCACCCCTCCACTTT; CDR3 protein: CASSLANSPLHF
J gene: TRBJ2-4; clone size: many; D gene: NA; V gene: TRBV5-1; CDR3 DNA: TGCGCCAGCAGCCGATTGGACGCCAAAAACATTCAGTACTTC; CDR3 protein: CASSRLDAKNIQYF
J gene: TRBJ2-5; clone size: many; D gene: NA; V gene: TRBV9; CDR3 DNA: TGTGCCAGCAGCGTAGCTGTCGGGGGAGAGACCCAGTACTTC; CDR3 protein: CASSVAVGGETQYF
J gene: TRBJ2-1; clone size: many; D gene: NA; V gene: TRBV30; CDR3 DNA: TGTGCCTGGAGTGTAAGGCACTCCAATGAGCAGTTCTTC; CDR3 protein: CAWSVRHSNEQFF
J gene: TRBJ1-1; clone size: many; D gene: NA; V gene: TRBV6-6; CDR3 DNA: TGTGCCAGCACCATTGGACAGACTGAAGCTTTCTTT; CDR3 protein: CASTIGQTEAFF
J gene: TRBJ1-2; clone size: many; D gene: TRBD1; V gene: TRBV12-3/TRBV12-4; CDR3 DNA: TGTGCCAGCAGCGGGGACAGGTATGGCTACACCTTC; CDR3 protein: CASSGDRYGYTF
J gene: TRBJ1-1; clone size: few; D gene: NA; V gene: TRBV5-4; CDR3 DNA: TGTGCCAGCAGCTTGGCCCCTTTGGTTAGCACTGAAGCTTTCTTT; CDR3 protein: CASSLAPLVSTEAFF
J gene: TRBJ1-5; clone size: NA; D gene: NA; V gene: TRBV18; CDR3 DNA: TGTGCCAGCTCACCAGGGGGGGGCGTTTGGAATCAGCCCCAGCATTTT; CDR3 protein: CASSPGGGVWNQPQHF
J gene: TRBJ1-1; clone size: NA; D gene: NA; V gene: TRBV27; CDR3 DNA: TGTGCCAGCAGCCGTACAGGGCTGAACACTGAAGCTTTCTTT; CDR3 protein: CASSRTGLNTEAFF
J gene: TRBJ1-1; clone size: many; D gene: NA; V gene: TRBV3-1; CDR3 DNA: TGTGCCAGCAGCCAAGGGTGGGCTGAAGCTTTCTTT; CDR3 protein: CASSQGWAEAFF
J gene: TRBJ2-6; clone size: many; D gene: NA; V gene: TRBV2; CDR3 DNA: TGTGCCAGCAGACGCCTATCTGGGGCCAACGTCCTGACTTTC; CDR3 protein: CASRRLSGANVLTF
J gene: TRBJ2-2; clone size: many; D gene: NA; V gene: TRBV12-3/TRBV12-4; CDR3 DNA: TGTGCCAGCAGTTTAGCTAGTGGCGGGGAGCTGTTTTTT; CDR3 protein: CASSLASGGELFF
J gene: TRBJ1-2; clone size: many; D gene: TRBD1; V gene: TRBV12-3/TRBV12-4; CDR3 DNA: TGTGCCAGCAGTCTAGGGGGCAGTGGGTATGGCTACACCTTC; CDR3 protein: CASSLGGSGYGYTF
J gene: TRBJ1-6; clone size: many; D gene: TRBD1; V gene: TRBV27; CDR3 DNA: TGTGCCAGCAGTTTGGCCACACCTCGACAGGGGGCGTCACCCCTCCACTTT; CDR3 protein: CASSLATPRQGASPLHF
J gene: TRBJ1-2; clone size: many; D gene: NA; V gene: TRBV20-1; CDR3 DNA: TGCAGTGCTAGGATCCTAGGGAACTATGGCTACACCTTC; CDR3 protein: CSARILGNYGYTF
J gene: TRBJ2-2; clone size: NA; D gene: NA; V gene: TRBV20-1; CDR3 DNA: TGCAGTGCTAGTAGAGGACGCGGGGAGCTGTTTTTT; CDR3 protein: CSASRGRGELFF
J gene: TRBJ1-2; clone size: many; D gene: NA; V gene: TRBV10-3; CDR3 DNA: TGTGCCATCAGTGTGGACAGACGTGGCTACACCTTC; CDR3 protein: CAISVDRRGYTF
J gene: TRBJ2-3; clone size: few; D gene: TRBD2; V gene: TRBV20-1; CDR3 DNA: TGCAGTGCTACCGGGACTAGCACCAATACGCAGTATTTT; CDR3 protein: CSATGTSTNTQYF
J gene: TRBJ2-5; clone size: many; D gene: NA; V gene: TRBV2; CDR3 DNA: TGTGCCAGCAGGATTCCTAAGACCCAGTACTTC; CDR3 protein: CASRIPKTQYF
J gene: TRBJ2-1; clone size: many; D gene: TRBD2; V gene: TRBV6-2/TRBV6-3; CDR3 DNA: TGTGCCAGCAGTTTGAGCCTAGCGGGAGGCAATGAGCAGTTCTTC; CDR3 protein: CASSLSLAGGNEQFF
J gene: TRBJ2-2; clone size: few; D gene: NA; V gene: TRBV19; CDR3 DNA: TGTGCCAGTAGTATTATGTCCGGGGAGCTGTTTTTT; CDR3 protein: CASSIMSGELFF
J gene: TRBJ2-7; clone size: many; D gene: NA; V gene: TRBV29-1; CDR3 DNA: TGCAGCGTTGAGGGCAGTACCTACGAGCAGTACTTC; CDR3 protein: CSVEGSTYEQYF
J gene: TRBJ2-3; clone size: NA; D gene: NA; V gene: TRBV24-1; CDR3 DNA: TGTGCCACCGGGGAAAGGGGTACGCAGTATTTT; CDR3 protein: CATGERGTQYF
J gene: TRBJ2-3; clone size: many; D gene: TRBD2; V gene: TRBV14; CDR3 DNA: TGTGCCAGCAGCCCACACTCAGCGGGATCAGATACGCAGTATTTT; CDR3 protein: CASSPHSAGSDTQYF
J gene: TRBJ2-1; clone size: many; D gene: TRBD1; V gene: TRBV29-1; CDR3 DNA: TGCAGCGTAGTACCAGGGGGCTACAATGAGCAGTTCTTC; CDR3 protein: CSVVPGGYNEQFF
J gene: TRBJ2-2; clone size: NA; D gene: TRBD2; V gene: TRBV15; CDR3 DNA: TGTGCCACCAGCAGAGATCGAAGTTGGAGCGGGAGTCGCACCGGGGAGCTGTTTTTT; CDR3 protein: CATSRDRSWSGSRTGELFF
J gene: TRBJ2-1; clone size: many; D gene: TRBD1; V gene: TRBV20-1; CDR3 DNA: TGCAGTGCTAAGGGACAGGGGGTTCGGGAGCAGTTCTTC; CDR3 protein: CSAKGQGVREQFF
J gene: TRBJ2-3; clone size: many; D gene: NA; V gene: TRBV6-5; CDR3 DNA: TGTGCCAGCAGTTACTCGATTACGGGCACAGATACGCAGTATTTT; CDR3 protein: CASSYSITGTDTQYF
J gene: TRBJ2-1; clone size: many; D gene: TRBD2; V gene: TRBV5-1; CDR3 DNA: TGCGCCAGCAGCACCCCAACTAGCGTGACGCCCTACTCCTACAATGAGCAGTTCTTC; CDR3 protein: CASSTPTSVTPYSYNEQFF
J gene: TRBJ1-1; clone size: many; D gene: NA; V gene: TRBV20-1; CDR3 DNA: TGCAGTGCCGACGAAAAGGGATGGGGGACTGAAGCTTTCTTT; CDR3 protein: CSADEKGWGTEAFF
J gene: TRBJ1-2; clone size: few; D gene: NA; V gene: TRBV20-1; CDR3 DNA: TGCAGTGCTAGGGGTTCTACAGGAAACTATGGCTACACCTTC; CDR3 protein: CSARGSTGNYGYTF
J gene: TRBJ2-2; clone size: many; D gene: TRBD2; V gene: TRBV12-3/TRBV12-4; CDR3 DNA: TGTGCCAGCAGCATCCTAGGGCGCGGGAGAAAAACCGGGGAGCTGTTTTTT; CDR3 protein: CASSILGRGRKTGELFF
J gene: TRBJ2-3; clone size: many; D gene: TRBD2; V gene: TRBV24-1; CDR3 DNA: TGTGCCACCGGGACTAGAACTAGCACAGATACGCAGTATTTT; CDR3 protein: CATGTRTSTDTQYF
J gene: TRBJ2-1; clone size: many; D gene: TRBD2; V gene: TRBV10-3; CDR3 DNA: TGTGCCATTAGCTCAACCGGGACTAGCGGCCCCAATGAGCAGTTCTTC; CDR3 protein: CAISSTGTSGPNEQFF
J gene: TRBJ2-5; clone size: NA; D gene: TRBD2; V gene: TRBV5-1; CDR3 DNA: TGCGCCAGCAGGCGTAGCGGGAACGGAGAGACCCAGTACTTC; CDR3 protein: CASRRSGNGETQYF
J gene: TRBJ2-5; clone size: NA; D gene: TRBD2; V gene: TRBV5-6; CDR3 DNA: TGTGCCAGCAGCTTCTCACTAGCGGGAGGGGAAGAGACCCAGTACTTC; CDR3 protein: CASSFSLAGGEETQYF
J gene: TRBJ2-5; clone size: few; D gene: NA; V gene: TRBV29-1; CDR3 DNA: TGCAGCGTTGAAGGTTCGGACAGTGGTGAGACCCAGTACTTC; CDR3 protein: CSVEGSDSGETQYF
J gene: TRBJ1-5; clone size: few; D gene: TRBD1; V gene: TRBV28; CDR3 DNA: TGTGCCAGCAGGGGGGGACAGGGGTACCACGGCTCCCAGCATTTT; CDR3 protein: CASRGGQGYHGSQHF
J gene: TRBJ1-1; clone size: few; D gene: NA; V gene: TRBV30; CDR3 DNA: TGTGCCTGGAGTGTATCCAGCGGGGCTGAAGCTTTCTTT; CDR3 protein: CAWSVSSGAEAFF
J gene: TRBJ1-5; clone size: many; D gene: NA; V gene: TRBV10-1; CDR3 DNA: TGCGCCAGCAGTCGGGACATAAATCAGCCCCAGCATTTT; CDR3 protein: CASSRDINQPQHF
J gene: TRBJ2-1; clone size: NA; D gene: NA; V gene: TRBV30; CDR3 DNA: TGTGCCTGGACGGCCTCTAATGAGCAGTTCTTC; CDR3 protein: CAWTASNEQFF
J gene: TRBJ1-5; clone size: many; D gene: NA; V gene: TRBV6-5; CDR3 DNA: TGTGCCACCCTTTTTGAGCCCTGCAATCAGCCCCAGCATTTT; CDR3 protein: CATLFEPCNQPQHF
J gene: TRBJ2-3; clone size: many; D gene: NA; V gene: TRBV5-1; CDR3 DNA: TGCGCCAGCAGCGAGACGGATACGCAGTATTTT; CDR3 protein: CASSETDTQYF
J gene: TRBJ1-3; clone size: many; D gene: NA; V gene: TRBV5-5; CDR3 DNA: TGTGCCAGCAGCTTAACGGGGGCTGGAAACACCACATATTTT; CDR3 protein: CASSLTGAGNTTYF
J gene: TRBJ2-5; clone size: NA; D gene: NA; V gene: TRBV3-1; CDR3 DNA: TGTGCCAGCAGCCCCGACCCGGGACTTTGGGAGACCCAGTACTTC; CDR3 protein: CASSPDPGLWETQYF
J gene: TRBJ1-5; clone size: NA; D gene: TRBD1; V gene: TRBV4-1; CDR3 DNA: TGCGCCAGCAGCCAAGGACAGGGTAGCAATCAGCCCCAGCATTTT; CDR3 protein: CASSQGQGSNQPQHF